The count of the clone carrying this T cell receptor (beta chain) is one. The table came from immunoSEQ multiplex PCR; TCRdb's copy has only in-frame clones and leaves some out. The sample lists 2 million to 2.5 million clones, 85% to 95% occurring once. This entry is derived from a study of shared clonotypes between healthy human individuals. Germline lookup yields CDR1 SGDLS and CDR2 YYNGEE. Trimming removed 4 bases from V and 6 bases from J; junction bases left unmatched: 3. The CDR3 covers 14 residues. V and J are TRBV9 and TRBJ1-5; 11 positions match TRBD1. The source material was naive CD4+ T cells from PBMCs. As to subset: CD45RA+ positively selected. The TCR comes from a man aged 18 to 30 in good health. Some clones in this sample may be carry-over from other donors' samples. The CDR3 nucleotides are TGTGCCAGCAGCCAGGGACAGGGGGGTCAGCCCCAGCATTTT. Translating gives CASSQGQGGQPQHF.